This is a list of T cell receptor beta chains from one sample in a study of cytomegalovirus exposure and HLA in healthy donors. TCRdb's table, derived via immunoSEQ multiplex PCR, lists solely in-frame clones and lacks some. This sample has some 200,000 clones; roughly 13% occur once, and the top ten carry approximately 8.3%. Sample: PBMCs. Every receptor here comes from a man aged 50-60 years in good health and CMV-seropositive. CDR3s include the opening cysteine and the closing phenylalanine or tryptophan. The D gene is left open where the match is weak.

TRBV18 NA CASSPAGQFYGNTIYF
TRBV18 TRBD1 CASSLSGTGFSGANVLTF
TRBV28 NA CASRDNEQFF
TRBV6-5 TRBD2 CASLSRGEGSETQYF
TRBV6-1 NA CASSEKGGSNQPQHF
TRBV7-2 NA CASSPPAAGGTEAFF
TRBV5-4 TRBD2 CAAAGRGDNIQYF
TRBV5-5 TRBD2 CASSSERGALTGELFF
TRBV29-1 NA CSVGRTDRRDTQYF
TRBV19 NA CASSLRTVSGANVLTF
TRBV5-1 TRBD1 CASSTYPGGAGNTIYF
TRBV28 TRBD2 CASSFDGGAQTQYF
TRBV6-5 NA CASSRTGDSGNTIYF
TRBV6-5 TRBD1 CASSQQGVRATEAFF
TRBV5-1 NA CASSLAGQLNTEAFF
TRBV28 NA CASSLPGVAFF
TRBV4-1 TRBD1 CASSQSTGRYF
TRBV11-3 NA CASSLGARSTDTQYF
TRBV9 NA CASSVELESPLHF
TRBV7-2 NA CASSLERGGTEAFF
TRBV5-6 NA CASSLPGGRRRGYTF
TRBV2 NA CASSGEKTDTQYF
TRBV5-6 NA CASRGGSGGYTF
TRBV7-3 TRBD1 CASSFGHGDRGRDTQYF
TRBV6-5 NA CASSYSRGDYEAFF
TRBV11-3 NA CASRGLGGVVDTQYF
TRBV9 NA CASSVDRTGGYTF
TRBV6-1 NA CASSEANNQPQHF
TRBV12-5 TRBD1 CASGLETGGGNTEAFF
TRBV7-9 NA CASLYPGQGLDEQYF
TRBV28 NA CASSQVGLGTPQHF
TRBV5-1 NA CASSLEVRGSTDTQYF
TRBV6-1 TRBD1 CASSKEGAEYTEAFF
TRBV27 NA CASSFEARTYTEAFF
TRBV30 NA CAWSNRPNTEAFF
TRBV9 NA CASSTGTVISPLHF
TRBV18 NA CASSVGGSGNTIYF
TRBV19 TRBD2 CASSTSGGRAGELFF
TRBV28 TRBD1 CASSPGGQDYGYTF
TRBV4-1 TRBD2 CASSQVWVAGGSSQETQYF
TRBV6-1 NA CASTSSGNTIYF
TRBV7-6 TRBD1 CASSSEQGAFYEQYF
TRBV10-3 NA CAISGTGTNYGYTF
TRBV30 NA CAWISGGRPYGYTF